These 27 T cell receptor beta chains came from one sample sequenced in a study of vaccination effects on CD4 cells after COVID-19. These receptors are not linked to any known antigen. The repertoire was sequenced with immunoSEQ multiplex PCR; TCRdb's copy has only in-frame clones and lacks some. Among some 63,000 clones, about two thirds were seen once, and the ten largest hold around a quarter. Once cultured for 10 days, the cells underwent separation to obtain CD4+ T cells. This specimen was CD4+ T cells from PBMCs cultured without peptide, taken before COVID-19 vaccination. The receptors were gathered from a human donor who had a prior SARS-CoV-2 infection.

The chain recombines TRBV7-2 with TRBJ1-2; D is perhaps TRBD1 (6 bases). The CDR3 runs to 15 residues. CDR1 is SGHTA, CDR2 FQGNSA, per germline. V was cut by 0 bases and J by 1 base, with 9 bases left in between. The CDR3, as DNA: TGTGCCAGCAGCTTAGCGGGGGCGGGTAACTATGGCTACACCTTC. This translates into CASSLAGAGNYGYTF. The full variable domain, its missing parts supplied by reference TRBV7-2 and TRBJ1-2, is GAGVSQSPSNKVTEKGKDVELRCDPISGHTALYWYRQSLGQGLEFLIYFQGNSAPDKSGLPSDRFSAERTGGSVSTLTIQRTQQEDSAVYLCASSLAGAGNYGYTFGSGTRLTVV.

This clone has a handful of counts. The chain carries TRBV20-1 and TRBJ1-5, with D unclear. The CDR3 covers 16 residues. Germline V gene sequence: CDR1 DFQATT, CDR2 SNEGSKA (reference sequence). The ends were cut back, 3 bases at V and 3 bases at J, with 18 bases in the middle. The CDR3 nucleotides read TGCAGTGCTAGTTCGGCAGGATGGGGAATCAATCAGCCCCAGCATTTT. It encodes CSASSAGWGINQPQHF.

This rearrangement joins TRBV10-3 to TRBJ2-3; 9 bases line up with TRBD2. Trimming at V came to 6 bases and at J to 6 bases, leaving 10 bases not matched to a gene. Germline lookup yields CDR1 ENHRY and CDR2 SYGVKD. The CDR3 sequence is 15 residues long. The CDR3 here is CAISADLAGGDTQYF. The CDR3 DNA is TGTGCCATCAGCGCCGACCTTGCGGGGGGGGATACGCAGTATTTT.

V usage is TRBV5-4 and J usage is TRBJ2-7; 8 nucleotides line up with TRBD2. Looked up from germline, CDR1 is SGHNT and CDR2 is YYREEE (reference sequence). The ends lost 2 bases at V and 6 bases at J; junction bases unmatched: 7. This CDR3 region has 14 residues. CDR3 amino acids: CASSFQAGAGEQYF. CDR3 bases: TGTGCCAGCAGCTTTCAAGCGGGAGCAGGCGAGCAGTACTTC.

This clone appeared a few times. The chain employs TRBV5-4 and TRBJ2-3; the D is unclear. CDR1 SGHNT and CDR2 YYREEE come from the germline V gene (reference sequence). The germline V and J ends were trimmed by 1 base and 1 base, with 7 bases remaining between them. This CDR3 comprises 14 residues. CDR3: CASSLSIGTDTQYF. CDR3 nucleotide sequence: TGTGCCAGCAGCTTGAGTATCGGCACAGATACGCAGTATTTT.

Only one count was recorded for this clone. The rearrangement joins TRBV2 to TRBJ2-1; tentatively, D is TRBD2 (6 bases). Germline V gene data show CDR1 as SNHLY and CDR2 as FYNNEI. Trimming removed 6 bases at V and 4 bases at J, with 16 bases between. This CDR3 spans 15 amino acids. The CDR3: CASRSTAGYYNEQFF. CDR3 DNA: TGTGCCAGCAGATCAACAGCGGGTTATTACAATGAGCAGTTCTTC.

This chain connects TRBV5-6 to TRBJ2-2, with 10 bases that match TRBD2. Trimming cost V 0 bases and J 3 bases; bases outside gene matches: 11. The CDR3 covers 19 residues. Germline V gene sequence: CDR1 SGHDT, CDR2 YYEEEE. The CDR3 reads CASSLGFGAGGTDTGELFF. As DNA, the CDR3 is TGTGCCAGCAGCTTGGGTTTCGGAGCGGGGGGGACAGACACCGGGGAGCTGTTTTTT.

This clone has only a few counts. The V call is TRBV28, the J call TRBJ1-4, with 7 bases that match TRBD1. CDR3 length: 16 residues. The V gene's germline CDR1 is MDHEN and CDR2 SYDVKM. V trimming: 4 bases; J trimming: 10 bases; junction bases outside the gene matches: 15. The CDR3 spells CASSSPLYRGMGKLFF. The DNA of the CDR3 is TGTGCCAGCAGTTCGCCCCTTTACAGGGGTATGGGAAAACTGTTTTTT.

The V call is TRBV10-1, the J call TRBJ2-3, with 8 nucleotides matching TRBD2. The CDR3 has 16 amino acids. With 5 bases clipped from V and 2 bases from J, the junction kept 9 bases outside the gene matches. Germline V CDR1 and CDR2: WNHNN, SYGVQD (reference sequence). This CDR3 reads CASSTGGGAFTDTQYF. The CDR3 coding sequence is TGCGCCAGCAGTACCGGGGGGGGCGCCTTCACAGATACGCAGTATTTT.

The CDR3 DNA is TGTGCCACCAGCATCAGGGGAGGCTCACCCCTCCACTTT. It yields the protein CATSIRGGSPLHF. The rearrangement uses TRBV15 and TRBJ1-6, with D perhaps matching TRBD1 (6 bases). Germline V gene lookup returns CDR1 LNHNV and CDR2 YYDKDF (reference sequence). V was cut by 4 bases and J by 10 bases, with 11 bases left in between. CDR3 length: 13 amino acids.

In DNA, the CDR3 is TGTGCCAGCAGCGAAACCGGGGGAAACACTGAAGCTTTCTTT. Residues: CASSETGGNTEAFF. The rearrangement links TRBV6-2 or TRBV6-3 to TRBJ1-1; possibly TRBD1 for D (5 bases). Trimming shortened V by 6 bases and J by 2 bases, and 13 bases separated the two germline ends. The CDR3 runs 14 residues. Germline loops: CDR1 MNHEY, CDR2 SVGEGT.

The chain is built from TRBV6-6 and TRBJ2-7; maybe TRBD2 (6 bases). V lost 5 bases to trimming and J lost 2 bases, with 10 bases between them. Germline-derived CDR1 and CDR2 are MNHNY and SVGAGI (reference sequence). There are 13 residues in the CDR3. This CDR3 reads CASSRGNTYEQYF. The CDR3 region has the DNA TGTGCCAGCAGTCGGGGGAATACCTACGAGCAGTACTTC.

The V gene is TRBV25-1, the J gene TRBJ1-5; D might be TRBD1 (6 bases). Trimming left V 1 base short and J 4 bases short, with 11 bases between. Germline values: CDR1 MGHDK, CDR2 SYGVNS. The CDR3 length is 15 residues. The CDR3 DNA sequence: TGTGCCAGCAGTGAATTAGGGACACCGAATCAGCCCCAGCATTTT. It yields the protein CASSELGTPNQPQHF.

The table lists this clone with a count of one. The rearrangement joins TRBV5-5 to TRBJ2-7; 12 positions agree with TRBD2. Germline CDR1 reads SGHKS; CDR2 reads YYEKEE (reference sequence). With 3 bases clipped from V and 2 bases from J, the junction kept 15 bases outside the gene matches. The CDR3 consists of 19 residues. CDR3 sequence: CASSYRLAGATDRAYEQYF. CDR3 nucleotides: TGTGCCAGCAGCTACAGACTAGCGGGAGCGACAGACCGAGCCTACGAGCAGTACTTC.

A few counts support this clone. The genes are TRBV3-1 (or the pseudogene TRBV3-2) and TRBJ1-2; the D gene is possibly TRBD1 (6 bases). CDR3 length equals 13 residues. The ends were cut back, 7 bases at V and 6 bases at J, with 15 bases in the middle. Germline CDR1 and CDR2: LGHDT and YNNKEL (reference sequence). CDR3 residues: CASTRTGSDGYTF. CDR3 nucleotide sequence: TGTGCCAGCACCCGAACAGGGTCCGATGGCTACACCTTC.

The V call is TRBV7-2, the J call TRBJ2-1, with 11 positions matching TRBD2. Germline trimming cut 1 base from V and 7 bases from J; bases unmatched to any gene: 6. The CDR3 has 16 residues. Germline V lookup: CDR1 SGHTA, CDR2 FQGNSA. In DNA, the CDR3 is TGTGCCAGCAGCTTAGTCCGACTAGCGGGAAAGAATGAGCAGTTCTTC. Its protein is CASSLVRLAGKNEQFF.

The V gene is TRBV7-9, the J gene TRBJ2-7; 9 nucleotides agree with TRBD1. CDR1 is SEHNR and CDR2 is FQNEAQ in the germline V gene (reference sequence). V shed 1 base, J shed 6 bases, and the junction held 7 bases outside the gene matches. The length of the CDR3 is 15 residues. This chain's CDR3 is CASSLGDRDKSEQYF. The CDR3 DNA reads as TGTGCCAGCAGCTTAGGGGACAGGGACAAGTCCGAGCAGTACTTC.

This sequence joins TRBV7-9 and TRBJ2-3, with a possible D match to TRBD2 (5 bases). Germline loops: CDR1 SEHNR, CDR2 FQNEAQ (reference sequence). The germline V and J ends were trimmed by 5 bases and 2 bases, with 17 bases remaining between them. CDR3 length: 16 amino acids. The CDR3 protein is CASSPLASIDTDTQYF. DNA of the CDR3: TGTGCCAGCAGCCCCCTAGCTTCAATCGACACAGATACGCAGTATTTT.

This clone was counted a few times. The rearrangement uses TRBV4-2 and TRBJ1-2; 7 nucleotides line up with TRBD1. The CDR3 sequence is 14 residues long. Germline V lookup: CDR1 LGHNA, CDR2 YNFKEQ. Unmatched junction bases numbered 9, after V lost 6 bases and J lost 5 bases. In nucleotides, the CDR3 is TGTGCCAGCAGGCGCGGGACAGCGGATTATGGCTACACCTTC. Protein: CASRRGTADYGYTF.

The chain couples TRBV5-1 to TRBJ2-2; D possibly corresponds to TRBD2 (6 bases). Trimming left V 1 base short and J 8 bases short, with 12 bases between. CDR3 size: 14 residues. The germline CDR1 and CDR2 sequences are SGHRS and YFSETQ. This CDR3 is CASSLMRGEGELFF. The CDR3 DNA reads TGCGCCAGCAGCTTGATGCGCGGGGAGGGGGAGCTGTTTTTT.

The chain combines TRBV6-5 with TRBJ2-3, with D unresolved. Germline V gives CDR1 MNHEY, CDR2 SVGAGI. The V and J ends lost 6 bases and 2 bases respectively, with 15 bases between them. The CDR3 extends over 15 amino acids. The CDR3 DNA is TGTGCCAGCAGCAACACTCCAGGTACCACAGATACGCAGTATTTT. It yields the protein CASSNTPGTTDTQYF.

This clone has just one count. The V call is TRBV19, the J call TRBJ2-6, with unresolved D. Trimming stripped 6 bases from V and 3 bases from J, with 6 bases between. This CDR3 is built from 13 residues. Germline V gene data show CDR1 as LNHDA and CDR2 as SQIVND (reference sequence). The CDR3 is CASRGNGANVLTF. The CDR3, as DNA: TGTGCCAGTAGAGGGAATGGGGCCAACGTCCTGACTTTC.

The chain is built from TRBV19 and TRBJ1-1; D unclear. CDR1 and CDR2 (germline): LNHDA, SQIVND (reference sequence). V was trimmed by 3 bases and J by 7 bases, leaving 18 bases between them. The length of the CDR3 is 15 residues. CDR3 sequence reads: CASSILLRQPFEAFF. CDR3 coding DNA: TGTGCCAGTAGTATTCTCCTGCGGCAGCCTTTTGAAGCTTTCTTT.

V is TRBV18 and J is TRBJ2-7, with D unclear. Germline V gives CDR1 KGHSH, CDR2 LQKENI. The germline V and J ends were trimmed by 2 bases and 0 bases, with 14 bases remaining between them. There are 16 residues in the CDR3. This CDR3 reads CASSPSPSGDSYEQYF. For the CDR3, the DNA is TGTGCCAGCTCACCATCGCCGTCAGGTGACTCCTACGAGCAGTACTTC.

The CDR3 reads CATSRDAGGAGGYTF. The CDR3 DNA is TGTGCCACCAGCAGAGACGCAGGGGGCGCAGGGGGCTACACCTTC. This chain connects TRBV15 to TRBJ1-2; 8 positions match TRBD1. This CDR3 comprises 15 residues. The V gene's germline CDR1 is LNHNV and CDR2 YYDKDF (reference sequence). Trimming removed 0 bases from V and 8 bases from J; junction bases left unmatched: 8.

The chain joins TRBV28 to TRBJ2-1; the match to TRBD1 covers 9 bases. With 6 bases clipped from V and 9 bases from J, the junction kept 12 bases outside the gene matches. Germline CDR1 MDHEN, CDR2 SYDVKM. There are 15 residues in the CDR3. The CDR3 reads CASRPGTGWSSEQFF. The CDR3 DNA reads TGTGCCAGCAGACCCGGGACAGGGTGGTCGAGTGAGCAGTTCTTC.

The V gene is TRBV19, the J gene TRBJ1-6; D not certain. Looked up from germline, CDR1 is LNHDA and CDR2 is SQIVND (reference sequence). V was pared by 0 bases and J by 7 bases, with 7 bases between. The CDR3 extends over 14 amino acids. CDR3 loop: CASSIERWNSPLHF. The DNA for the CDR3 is TGTGCCAGTAGTATAGAAAGATGGAATTCACCCCTCCACTTT.